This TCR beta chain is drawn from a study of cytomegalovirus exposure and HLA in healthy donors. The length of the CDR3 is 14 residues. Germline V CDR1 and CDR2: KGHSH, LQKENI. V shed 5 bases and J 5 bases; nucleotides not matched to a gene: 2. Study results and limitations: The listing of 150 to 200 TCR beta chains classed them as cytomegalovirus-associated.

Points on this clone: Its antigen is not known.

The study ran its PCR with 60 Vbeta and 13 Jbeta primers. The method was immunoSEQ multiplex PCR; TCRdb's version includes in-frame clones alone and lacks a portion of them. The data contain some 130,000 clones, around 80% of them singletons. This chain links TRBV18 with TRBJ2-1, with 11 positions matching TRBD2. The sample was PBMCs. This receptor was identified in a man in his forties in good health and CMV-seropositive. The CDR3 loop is CASSSGLADNEQFF. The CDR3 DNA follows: TGTGCCAGCTCATCGGGACTAGCGGACAATGAGCAGTTCTTC.